This TCR beta chain emerged from a study of blood T cell repertoires in COVID-19. In the original workflow: Using reference gene primer amplification, nucleated cell counts were estimated. TCRdb's copy holds only in-frame clones and misses some; the assay was immunoSEQ multiplex PCR. V, J and clone size are taken as reported in that table, and D and trimming were inferred from the DNA itself. Among 170,000 or so clones, about 89% were seen once, and the ten largest hold about 2.1%. V dropped 5 bases and J dropped 4; count of bases not matched to a gene: 9. CDR1 and CDR2 (germline): SGHDN, FVKESK. This CDR3 has 15 amino acids.

The chain is built from TRBV14 and TRBJ2-3, with 7 bases identical to TRBD2. Sequences were obtained from peripheral blood. This TCR was sampled from a man in his late teens or twenties who had recovered from COVID-19. CDR3 nucleotide sequence: TGTGCCAGCAGCTCCCAGCGGGACTCTGCAGATACGCAGTATTTT. It translates to CASSSQRDSADTQYF.